The entry that follows covers one T cell receptor (beta chain) sequence. Its antigen has not been determined. No clone much larger than this one lies a single base away; base qualities are absent. TCRbeta CDR3 regions were amplified from genomic DNA by means of the immunoSEQ Assay, a bias-controlled multiplex PCR. The original pipeline was this. Within the assay, amplification of reference gene primers was used to estimate how many nucleated cells each sample contained. Sequence reads were collapsed and filtered to measure the absolute abundance of every unique TCRbeta CDR3 rearrangement. For each sample, productive Simpson clonality was calculated as the square root of Simpson's diversity index across productive rearrangements. The immuneACCESS repertoire file appears here via TCRdb, limited to in-frame rearrangements. These files lack a portion of the clones; in checked studies, under half of the deficit traces to unresolved V genes, and the cause of the others is not known. The D gene and trimming were derived from the DNA, and the V and J assignments and clone size from that table. Recorded for this sample are over 200,000 clones; around 90% of them occurred a single time. Clones ranked in the top ten supply 1.2% of the sample.

Enrolling through a virtual design, the prospective study's participants ranged in age from roughly 18 to 100 years and lived across 24 United States geographic areas. In the prospective study, cohorts were assigned on the basis of participant-reported clinical history obtained from a screening survey and a study questionnaire. For ImmuneRACE Cohort 3, a participant was defined as recovered based on two consecutive negative NP/OP PCR tests, clearance by a healthcare professional, or resolution of symptoms. In the prospective study, mobile phlebotomists collected whole blood, serum and a nasopharyngeal or oropharyngeal swab from each participant. Participants in the prospective study had the option to provide additional blood draws and questionnaires over a roughly 2-month period. Blood samples from the prospective study were shipped frozen or at room temperature prior to DNA extraction. This sample was included in a study of blood T cell repertoires in COVID-19 (dated by TCRdb to about 2020). As for the study more broadly: The collaborator samples originated in the United States, Italy and Spain and spanned the acute and convalescent phases of COVID-19. The prospective study material was composed of cDNA or gDNA derived from T cells, B-cell-depleted T cells, or PBMCs. Deeply sampled blood TCRbeta repertoires from subjects exposed to, actively infected with, or recovered from COVID-19 were included in the dataset. The repertoires were released in a freely available public database intended as a resource for research on the immune response to SARS-CoV-2. Samples were obtained from the ongoing ImmuneRACE study (first 160 participants) and from about 1,300 subjects provided by 6 global collaborators. Sample metadata almost always included a de-identified subject ID, COVID-19 status, age in years and sex. Where available, HLA class I and class II types were obtained from metadata supplied by the sample provider rather than from assay-based typing. What the research found in general, with its limitations: Clinical and demographic metadata were provided uncurated, with the amount varying by source and participant.

Deletion took 0 bases off V and 6 bases off J, with a span of 8 bases between the germline ends. From cysteine to phenylalanine, the CDR3 is 13 amino acids long. Only the CDR3 part of the read is kept: 39 bases, read in frame from the first base. From the germline V gene, CDR1 is SGHRS and CDR2 is YFSETQ. The sequence came from a man under 40 who had recovered from COVID-19. The sequenced material came from PBMCs or T cells enriched from blood (not recorded which). The V and J segments used are TRBV5-1 and TRBJ2-3; too little of a D gene remains to name it. The DNA sequence reads TGCGCCAGCAGCTTGGTGCTAACGGATACGCAGTATTTT. The resulting protein is CASSLVLTDTQYF. This CDR3, with the reference TRBV5-1 and TRBJ2-3 proteins standing in past its ends, gives the full variable domain KAGVTQTPRYLIKTRGQQVTLSCSPISGHRSVSWYQQTPGQGLQFLFEYFSETQRNKGNFPGRFSGRQFSNSRSEMNVSTLELGDSALYLCASSLVLTDTQYFGPGTRLTVL.